One sample yielded the 10 T cell receptor beta chains listed below, sequenced in a study. TCRdb independently ran MiXCR on the 5' RACE reads; one entry per CDR3 protein. This sample has 13,000 or so distinct CDR3 sequences, with more than 20% found just once. Input material: naive CD4+ T cells sorted from blood. The subset is: naive CD4+ T cells, CD4+CD45RA+CD25-. All receptors derive from a female donor with breast cancer.

The sample holds many counts of this clonotype. The rearrangement links TRBV6-1 to TRBJ2-7; no firm D call. V was clipped by 4 bases and J by 3 bases, with 4 bases between them. CDR1 is MNHNS and CDR2 is SASEGT in the germline V gene. The CDR3 covers 11 residues. The CDR3 nucleotides are TGTGCCAGCAGTGTGCTCTACGAGCAGTACTTC. This codes for CASSVLYEQYF.

Comments on this clonotype: It may be a read error: a sequence one base away is much more abundant. This rearrangement joins TRBV21-1 to TRBJ2-2; the D call in the table, TRBD2, was not verified against the DNA. TRBV21-1 is labeled a pseudogene. This CDR3 spans 17 amino acids. The CDR3 sequence is CASSKGVAGRYTGELVF. The CDR3 region has the DNA TGTGCCAGCAGCAAAGGGGTAGCGGGACGTTACACCGGGGAGCTGGTTTTT.

Worth noting for this clonotype: Germline and junction disagree at one end, which may indicate a read error. The V call is TRBV27, the J call TRBJ2-1, with no clear D. CDR1 and CDR2 from the germline V gene are MNHEY and SMNVEV (reference sequence). The CDR3 length is 14 residues. The CDR3 bases are TGCGCCAGCAGTTCTAACGGCTCCTACAATGAGCAGTTCTTC. Translation: CASSSNGSYNEQFF.

Judged by abundance, this clonotype is medium-sized (0.01 to 0.1%). CDR3 sequence reads: CASGLSSYEQYF. The CDR3 nucleotides read TGTGCCAGCGGACTCAGCTCCTACGAGCAGTACTTC. The J gene is TRBJ2-7, the V gene TRBV7-2, with D perhaps TRBD2 (5 bases). Trimming pared 8 bases from V and 0 bases from J, leaving 8 bases between. The germline V gene has CDR1 SGHTA and CDR2 FQGNSA. The CDR3 has 12 residues.

As to this clonotype: Germline is not matched at one junction end, which may reflect a read error. The chain combines TRBV9 with TRBJ2-5; D ambiguous. This CDR3 region has 13 residues. CDR1 is SGDLS and CDR2 is YYNGEE in the germline V gene. The CDR3 nucleotides are TGTGCCAGCAACGTAGGGTACCAAGAGACCCAGTACTTC. Its protein is CASNVGYQETQYF.

Judged by abundance, this clonotype is medium-sized (0.01 to 0.1%). The V gene is TRBV20-1, the J gene TRBJ2-1; 10 nucleotides line up with TRBD2. Germline CDR1 and CDR2: DFQATT and SNEGSKA (reference sequence). With 3 bases clipped from V and 6 bases from J, the junction kept 5 bases outside the gene matches. The length of the CDR3 is 14 residues. CDR3: CSARSGRAPNEQFF. The CDR3 bases are TGCAGTGCTAGGAGCGGGAGGGCCCCCAATGAGCAGTTCTTC.

This clonotype has a count of ten or more. The chain has TRBV20-1 and TRBJ2-2; no clear D gene. The CDR3 covers 14 residues. V lost 3 bases and J lost 0, with 8 bases in between. CDR1 and CDR2 from the germline V gene are DFQATT and SNEGSKA (reference sequence). The DNA for the CDR3 is TGCAGTGCTAGGGACCCCTCGAACACCGGGGAGCTGTTTTTT. It yields the protein CSARDPSNTGELFF.

This clonotype is medium-sized in the sample. The chain employs TRBV19 and TRBJ1-1, with a possible D match to TRBD1 (5 bases). The V gene's germline CDR1 is LNHDA and CDR2 SQIVND (reference sequence). V was clipped by 11 bases and J by 4 bases, with 17 bases between them. This CDR3 has 13 residues. The CDR3 loop is CACRGGWGTEAFF. DNA of the CDR3: TGTGCCTGTCGCGGGGGATGGGGCACTGAAGCTTTCTTT.

A note on this clonotype: A read error may be the cause here, since a much bigger clone is one base away. This rearrangement joins TRBV12-3 or TRBV12-4 to TRBJ2-1, with D possibly TRBD2 on 6 matching bases. There are 12 residues in the CDR3. The CDR3 DNA sequence: TGTGCCGGCAGTCGACTAGAGACTGAGCAGTTCTTC. This translates into CAGSRLETEQFF.

The rearrangement joins TRBV27 to TRBJ2-3; no clear D gene. The CDR3 extends over 15 amino acids. CDR1 MNHEY and CDR2 SMNVEV come from the germline V gene (reference sequence). Between the trimmed V and J ends, which lost 6 bases and 4 bases, there was a span of 17 bases. This chain's CDR3 is CASSPLEPLSDTQYF. CDR3 bases: TGTGCCAGCAGCCCGCTAGAGCCATTGTCAGATACGCAGTATTTT.